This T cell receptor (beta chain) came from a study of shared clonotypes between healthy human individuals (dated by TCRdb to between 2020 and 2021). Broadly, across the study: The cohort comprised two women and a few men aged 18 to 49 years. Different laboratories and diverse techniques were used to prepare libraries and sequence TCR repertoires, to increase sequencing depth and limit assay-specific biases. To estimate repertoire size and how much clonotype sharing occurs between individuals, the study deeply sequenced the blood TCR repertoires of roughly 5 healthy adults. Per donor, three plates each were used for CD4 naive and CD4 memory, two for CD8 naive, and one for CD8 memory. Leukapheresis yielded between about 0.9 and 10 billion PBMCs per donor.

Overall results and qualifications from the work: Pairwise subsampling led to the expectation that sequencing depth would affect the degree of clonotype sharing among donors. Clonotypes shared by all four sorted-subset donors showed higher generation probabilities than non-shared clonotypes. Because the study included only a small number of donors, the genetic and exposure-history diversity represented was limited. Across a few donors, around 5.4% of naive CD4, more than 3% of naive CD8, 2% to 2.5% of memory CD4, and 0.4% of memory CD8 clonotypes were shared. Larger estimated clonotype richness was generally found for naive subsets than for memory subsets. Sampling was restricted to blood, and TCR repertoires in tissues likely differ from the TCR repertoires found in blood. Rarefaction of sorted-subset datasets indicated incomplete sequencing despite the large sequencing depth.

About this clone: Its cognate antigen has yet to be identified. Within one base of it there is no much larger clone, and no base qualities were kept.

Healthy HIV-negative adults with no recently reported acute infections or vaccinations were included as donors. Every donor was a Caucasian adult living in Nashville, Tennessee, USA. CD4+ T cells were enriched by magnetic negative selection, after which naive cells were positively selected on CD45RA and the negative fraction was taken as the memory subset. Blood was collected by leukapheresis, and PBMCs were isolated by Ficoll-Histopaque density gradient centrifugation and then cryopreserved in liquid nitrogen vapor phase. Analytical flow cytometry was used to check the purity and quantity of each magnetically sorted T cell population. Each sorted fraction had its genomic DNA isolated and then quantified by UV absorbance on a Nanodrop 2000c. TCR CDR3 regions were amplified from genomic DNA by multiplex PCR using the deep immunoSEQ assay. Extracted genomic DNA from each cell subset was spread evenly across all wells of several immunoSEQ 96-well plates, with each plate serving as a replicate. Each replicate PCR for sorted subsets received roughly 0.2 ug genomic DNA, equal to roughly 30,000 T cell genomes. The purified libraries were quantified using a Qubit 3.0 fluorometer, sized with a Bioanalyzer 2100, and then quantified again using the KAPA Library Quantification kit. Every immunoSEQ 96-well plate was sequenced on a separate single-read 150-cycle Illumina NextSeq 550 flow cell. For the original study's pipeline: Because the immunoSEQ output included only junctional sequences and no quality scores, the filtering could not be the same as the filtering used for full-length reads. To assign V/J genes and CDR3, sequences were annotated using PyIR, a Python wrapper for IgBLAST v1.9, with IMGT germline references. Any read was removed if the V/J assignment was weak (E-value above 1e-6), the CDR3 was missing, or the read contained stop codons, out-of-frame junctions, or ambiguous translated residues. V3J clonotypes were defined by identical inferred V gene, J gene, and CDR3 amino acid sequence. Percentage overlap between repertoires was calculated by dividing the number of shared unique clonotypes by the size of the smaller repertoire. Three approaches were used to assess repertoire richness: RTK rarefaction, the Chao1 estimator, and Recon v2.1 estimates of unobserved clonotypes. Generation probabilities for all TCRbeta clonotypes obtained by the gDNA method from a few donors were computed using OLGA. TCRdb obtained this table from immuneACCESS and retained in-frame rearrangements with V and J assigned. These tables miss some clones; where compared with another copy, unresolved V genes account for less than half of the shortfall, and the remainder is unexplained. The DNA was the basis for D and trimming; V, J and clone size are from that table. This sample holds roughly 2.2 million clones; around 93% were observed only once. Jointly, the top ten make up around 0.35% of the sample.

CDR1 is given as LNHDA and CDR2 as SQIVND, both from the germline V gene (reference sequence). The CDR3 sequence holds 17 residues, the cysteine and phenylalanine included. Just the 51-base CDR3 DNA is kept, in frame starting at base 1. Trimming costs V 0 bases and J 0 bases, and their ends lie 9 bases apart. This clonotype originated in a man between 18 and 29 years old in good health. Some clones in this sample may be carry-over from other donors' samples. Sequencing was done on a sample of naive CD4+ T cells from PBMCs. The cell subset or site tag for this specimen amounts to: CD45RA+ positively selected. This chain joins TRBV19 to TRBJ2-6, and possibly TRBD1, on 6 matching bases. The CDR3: CASSIEGGFSGANVLTF. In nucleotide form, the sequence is TGTGCCAGTAGTATAGAAGGGGGATTCTCTGGGGCCAACGTCCTGACTTTC.